Listed below are T cell receptor beta chains from one sample, sequenced in a study of cytomegalovirus exposure and HLA in healthy donors. Measured with immunoSEQ multiplex PCR; TCRdb has only the in-frame clones, and not every one. Seen here are 120,000 or so clones, roughly 80% observed once, and the top ten hold around 3.6%. Input material: PBMCs. The receptor source for this set is a man aged 30-40 years in good health and CMV-seronegative. Each CDR3 is given with its conserved first and last residue. D genes are given only for firm matches. Expanded clones are given a class, and other clones once, few, many or no size at all.

abundance	d_gene	v_gene	j_gene	CDR3nt	CDR3aa
.	TRBD2	TRBV6-5	TRBJ2-3	TGTGCCAGCAGTTTGACTAGCGGTAGCACAGATACGCAGTATTTT	CASSLTSGSTDTQYF
.	.	TRBV5-1	TRBJ2-1	TGCGCCAGCAGCTTGGACAGGGGGGGGCTTAATGAGCAGTTCTTC	CASSLDRGGLNEQFF
.	TRBD1	TRBV7-3	TRBJ2-1	TGTGCCAGCTCCCCGACCGGACAGGCATACAATGAGCAGTTCTTC	CASSPTGQAYNEQFF
.	TRBD1	TRBV5-1	TRBJ2-3	TGCGCCAGCAGCGAGGGAGACAGGGGTCGCACAGATACGCAGTATTTT	CASSEGDRGRTDTQYF
few	TRBD1	TRBV4-2	TRBJ2-3	TGTGCCAGCAGCCAGCTAACCGGGACAGTAAAGGCAGATACGCAGTATTTT	CASSQLTGTVKADTQYF
.	TRBD2	TRBV19	TRBJ2-5	TGTGCCAGTAGTAGCCCATGGGTAGCGGGAGGGGAGAGAGAGACCCAGTACTTC	CASSSPWVAGGERETQYF
.	TRBD1	TRBV30	TRBJ1-6	TGTGCCCGGAGAAGGACAGGAGCCCAGAAAAGCTCCTATAATTCACCCCTCCACTTT	CARRRTGAQKSSYNSPLHF
.	.	TRBV7-2	TRBJ1-6	TGTGCCAGCAGCTTGCTTATCTCCGGGATTGCGGATTCACCCCTCCACTTT	CASSLLISGIADSPLHF
.	.	TRBV19	TRBJ1-3	TGTGCCAGTAGCCCAATCGGAGGGCCTGGAAACACCATATATTTT	CASSPIGGPGNTIYF
.	.	TRBV7-9	TRBJ1-1	TGTGCCAGCAGCTACACTACAGGATTGGGGACTGAAGCTTTCTTT	CASSYTTGLGTEAFF
few	.	TRBV5-1	TRBJ2-2	TGCGCCAGCAGCCCGAGGGACTTTTACACCGGGGAGCTGTTTTTT	CASSPRDFYTGELFF
.	.	TRBV30	TRBJ2-5	TGTGCCTGGAGTGTTGTCAGGGACCAAGAGACCCAGTACTTC	CAWSVVRDQETQYF
.	.	TRBV29-1	TRBJ1-1	TGCAGCGTTGAAGAGGTGGCAGTTGAAGCTTTCTTT	CSVEEVAVEAFF
.	.	TRBV6-1	TRBJ2-2	TGTGCCAGCAGTGAAGCTCCAGGGGAGTACGGGGAGCTGTTTTTT	CASSEAPGEYGELFF
once	.	TRBV30	TRBJ1-3	TGTGCCTGGAACTTCGGAGACACCATATATTTT	CAWNFGDTIYF
.	TRBD2	TRBV5-1	TRBJ2-5	TGCGCCAGCAGCTCGGGGGGCGGACTAGCAGAAGAGACCCAGTACTTC	CASSSGGGLAEETQYF
.	.	TRBV9	TRBJ1-6	TGTGCCAGCAGCGTAGGGACAGATAATTCACCCCTCCACTTT	CASSVGTDNSPLHF
.	TRBD2	TRBV27	TRBJ2-1	TGTGCCAGCAGGACTATAGCGGGGGCCAATGAGCAGTTCTTC	CASRTIAGANEQFF
.	.	TRBV28	TRBJ1-2	TGTGCCAGCAGCCCAGACAGGAACTATGGCTACACCTTC	CASSPDRNYGYTF
.	.	TRBV5-1	TRBJ2-6	TGCGCCAGCTCGACTCCGACTGGGGCCAACGTCCTGACTTTC	CASSTPTGANVLTF
.	.	TRBV5-4	TRBJ2-3	TGTGCCAGCAGCTTGGCCGGTCTTAGCACAGATACGCAGTATTTT	CASSLAGLSTDTQYF
.	TRBD1	TRBV2	TRBJ1-2	TGTGCCAGCAGTGAAGCCTACACAGGGGGGAACTATGGCTACACCTTC	CASSEAYTGGNYGYTF
.	TRBD1	TRBV6-5	TRBJ1-5	TGTGCCAGCAGCCGGGACAGGGAAAGCAATCAGCCCCAGCATTTT	CASSRDRESNQPQHF
.	.	TRBV4-3	TRBJ2-7	TGCGCCAGCAGCCAATCCCTAGGGACACCAAGCTCCTACGAGCAGTACTTC	CASSQSLGTPSSYEQYF
.	.	TRBV5-4	TRBJ1-1	TGTGCCAGCAGCGGAGTTGGGACAAAAACATTCACTGAAGCTTTCTTT	CASSGVGTKTFTEAFF
few	.	TRBV5-4	TRBJ2-7	TGTGCCAGCAGCCGTCCAGGTCCCTCCTACGAGCAGTACTTC	CASSRPGPSYEQYF
.	.	TRBV6-1	TRBJ2-4	TGTGCCAGCAGTGAATTCCGGCAGGGGAACATTCAGTACTTC	CASSEFRQGNIQYF
.	.	TRBV7-2	TRBJ1-2	TGTGCCAGCAGCGCCAAAACAGGGAGCGCTGGCTACACCTTC	CASSAKTGSAGYTF
.	.	TRBV5-6	TRBJ2-1	TGTGCCAGCAGCGGGGGGGGCCCGGGGGTTGAGCAGTTCTTC	CASSGGGPGVEQFF
.	.	TRBV9	TRBJ1-2	TGTGCCAGCAGCGCTGGGGATTACAGGTACGGCTACACCTTC	CASSAGDYRYGYTF
.	.	TRBV29-1	TRBJ2-7	TGCAGCGTTGAAGATCGCTATTCCTACGAGCAGTACTTC	CSVEDRYSYEQYF
.	.	TRBV14	TRBJ2-7	TGTGCCAGCAGCCAAGATATCTTCGCGGCGGAACCCCCCTACGAGCAGTACTTC	CASSQDIFAAEPPYEQYF
.	TRBD1	TRBV18	TRBJ2-4	TGTGCCAGCTCACCTGGGACAGGGAGAAACATTCAGTACTTC	CASSPGTGRNIQYF
once	.	TRBV28	TRBJ2-7	TGTGCCAGCAATCACGACGGTGGGCGCTACGAGCAGTACTTC	CASNHDGGRYEQYF
.	.	TRBV5-4	TRBJ2-1	TGTGCCAGCACCTCAGGGGGGGGCGGGGGGCCTACGACCTACAATGAGCAGTTCTTC	CASTSGGGGGPTTYNEQFF
.	TRBD2	TRBV27	TRBJ2-3	TGTGCCAGCGTCAGACTAGCGGGGGGCACAGATACGCAGTATTTT	CASVRLAGGTDTQYF
.	.	TRBV18	TRBJ2-7	TGTGCCAGCTCACTCGCGGATACCTACGAGCAGTACTTC	CASSLADTYEQYF
.	.	TRBV5-4	TRBJ2-5	TGTGCCAGCAGCTTGGCTAGCGTCCAAGAGACCCAGTACTTC	CASSLASVQETQYF
.	.	TRBV30	TRBJ2-3	TGTGCCTGGTCCATTAGCGGCGCTAGCACAGATACGCAGTATTTT	CAWSISGASTDTQYF
few	.	TRBV19	TRBJ1-3	TGTGCCAGTAGTATGACCCAGGACTCTGGAAACACCATATATTTT	CASSMTQDSGNTIYF
.	TRBD1	TRBV7-2	TRBJ2-1	TGTGCCAGCAGCGTAGACAGGGGCTCCTACAATGAGCAGTTCTTC	CASSVDRGSYNEQFF
once	.	TRBV28	TRBJ2-3	TGTGCCAGCAGCCCTTTAGATACGCAGTATTTT	CASSPLDTQYF
.	TRBD1	TRBV18	TRBJ2-2	TGTGCCAGCTCACCCCGGACAGGGGGGACCGGGGAGCTGTTTTTT	CASSPRTGGTGELFF